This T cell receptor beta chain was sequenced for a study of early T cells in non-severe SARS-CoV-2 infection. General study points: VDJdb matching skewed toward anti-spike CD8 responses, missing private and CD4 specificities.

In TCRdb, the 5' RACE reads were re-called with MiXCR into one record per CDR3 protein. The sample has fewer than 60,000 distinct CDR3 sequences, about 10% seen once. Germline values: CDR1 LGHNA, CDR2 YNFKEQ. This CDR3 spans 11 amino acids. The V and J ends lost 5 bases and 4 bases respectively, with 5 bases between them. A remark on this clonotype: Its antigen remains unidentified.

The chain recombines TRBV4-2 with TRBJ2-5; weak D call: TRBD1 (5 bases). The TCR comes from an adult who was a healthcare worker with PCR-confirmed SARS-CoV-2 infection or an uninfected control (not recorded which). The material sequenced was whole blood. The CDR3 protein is CASSRGETQYF. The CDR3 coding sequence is TGTGCCAGCAGCAGGGGAGAGACCCAGTACTTC.